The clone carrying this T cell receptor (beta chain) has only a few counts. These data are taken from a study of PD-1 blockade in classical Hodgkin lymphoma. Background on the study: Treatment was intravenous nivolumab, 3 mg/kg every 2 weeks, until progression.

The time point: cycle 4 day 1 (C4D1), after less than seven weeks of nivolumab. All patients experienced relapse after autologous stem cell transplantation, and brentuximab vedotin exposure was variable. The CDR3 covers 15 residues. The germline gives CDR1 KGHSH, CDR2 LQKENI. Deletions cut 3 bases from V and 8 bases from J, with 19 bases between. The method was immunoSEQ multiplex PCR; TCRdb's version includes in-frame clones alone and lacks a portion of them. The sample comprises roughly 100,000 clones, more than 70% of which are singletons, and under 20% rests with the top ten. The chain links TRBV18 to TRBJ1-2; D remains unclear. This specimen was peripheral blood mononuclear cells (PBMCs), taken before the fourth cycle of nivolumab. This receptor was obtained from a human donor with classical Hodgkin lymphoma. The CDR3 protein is CASSPNPANSGGYTF. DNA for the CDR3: TGTGCCAGCTCACCTAATCCAGCGAACTCGGGAGGCTACACCTTC.